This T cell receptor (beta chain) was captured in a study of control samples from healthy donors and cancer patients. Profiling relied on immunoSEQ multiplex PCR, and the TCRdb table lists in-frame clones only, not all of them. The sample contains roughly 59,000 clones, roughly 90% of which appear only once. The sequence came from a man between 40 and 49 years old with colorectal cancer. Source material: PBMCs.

In DNA form, the CDR3 reads TGTGCCAGCAGAAAGATTGGTCCCGGCTCCTATAATTCACCCCTCCACTTT. This gives the protein CASRKIGPGSYNSPLHF. The gene calls are TRBV7-9 and TRBJ1-6, with D unclear. The germline gives CDR1 SEHNR, CDR2 FQNEAQ (reference sequence). The V and J ends lost 6 bases and 0 bases respectively, with 15 bases between them. This CDR3 is 17 amino acids long.